A selection of T cell receptor beta chains follows, all from one sample in a study of neurological immune-mediated disorders. TCRdb passed the 5' RACE reads through MiXCR, listing each CDR3 protein once. Seen here are about 70,000 distinct CDR3 sequences, roughly 4.8% observed once, and the top ten hold roughly 2%. Sequenced material: PBMCs. Receptor source: a woman in her seventies with multiple sclerosis. CDR3s include the opening cysteine and the closing phenylalanine or tryptophan. The order of the fields is J gene, V gene, CDR3 protein.

>TRBJ1-4|TRBV3-1
CASSHRGQYNEKLFF
>TRBJ2-3|TRBV12-3/TRBV12-4
CASSSYTDTQYF
>TRBJ1-5|TRBV20-1
CSARGRGGQPQHF
>TRBJ1-2|TRBV7-2
CASSLATGGASGYTF
>TRBJ2-5|TRBV5-1
CASSSDRQETQYF
>TRBJ2-3|TRBV20-1
CSSKFGDTQYF
>TRBJ2-3|TRBV7-2
CASSLATYTDTQYF
>TRBJ2-2|TRBV12-3/TRBV12-4
CASSSFSGPTGELFF
>TRBJ2-3|TRBV5-6
CASSLRGSTDTQYF
>TRBJ2-7|TRBV2
CASRTSYEQYF
>TRBJ1-2|TRBV14
CASSLTRQGFRPNYGYTF
>TRBJ2-6|TRBV7-2
CASSSGGGSGANVLTF
>TRBJ2-3|TRBV7-3
CASSLILTDTQYF
>TRBJ1-5|TRBV5-6
CASSSNPTGQPQHF
>TRBJ1-4|TRBV20-1
CCWGGDNEKLFF
>TRBJ1-1|TRBV2
CASSGPEAFF
>TRBJ2-1|TRBV6-5
CASSYTGTSGRAGNEQFF
>TRBJ2-1|TRBV12-3/TRBV12-4
CASRGTSGYNEQFF
>TRBJ2-7|TRBV20-1
CSASGTGTYEQYF
>TRBJ1-1|TRBV5-1
CASSLQGKLNTEAFF
>TRBJ2-1|TRBV5-1
CASSLESSAYNEQFF
>TRBJ1-2|TRBV7-2
CASSLRIGMDGYTF
>TRBJ2-2|TRBV5-1
CASSYRGRNTGELFF
>TRBJ1-3|TRBV6-5
CASSYSGQGTGNTIYF
>TRBJ2-2|TRBV7-2
CASSPPRDAGELFF
>TRBJ2-7|TRBV30
CAWSEYYEQYF
>TRBJ2-1|TRBV5-6
CASSLTGSPNEQFF
>TRBJ1-1|TRBV10-3
CAISNTIQGSVEAFF
>TRBJ1-2|TRBV15
CATSRDQGQSVGYTF
>TRBJ2-3|TRBV29-1
CSVDVSTDTQYF
>TRBJ1-5|TRBV12-3/TRBV12-4
CASSLAQGDQPQHF
>TRBJ2-7|TRBV4-3
CASSQVLAGAYEQYF